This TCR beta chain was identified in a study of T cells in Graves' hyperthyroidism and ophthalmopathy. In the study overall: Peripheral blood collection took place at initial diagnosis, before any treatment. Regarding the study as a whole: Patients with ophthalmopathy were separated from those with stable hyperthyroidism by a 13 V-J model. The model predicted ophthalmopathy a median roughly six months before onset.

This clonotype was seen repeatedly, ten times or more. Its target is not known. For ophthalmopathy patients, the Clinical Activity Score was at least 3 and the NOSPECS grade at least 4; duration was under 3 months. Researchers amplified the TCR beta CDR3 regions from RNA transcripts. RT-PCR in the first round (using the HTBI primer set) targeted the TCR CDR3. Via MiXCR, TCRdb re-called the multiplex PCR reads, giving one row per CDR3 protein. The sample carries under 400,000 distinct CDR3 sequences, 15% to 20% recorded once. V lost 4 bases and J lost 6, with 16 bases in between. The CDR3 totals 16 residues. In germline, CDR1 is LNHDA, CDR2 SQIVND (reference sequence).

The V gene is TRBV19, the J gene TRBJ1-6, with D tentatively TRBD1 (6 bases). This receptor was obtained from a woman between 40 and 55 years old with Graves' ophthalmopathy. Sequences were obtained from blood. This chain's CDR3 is CASSTSGANINSPLHF. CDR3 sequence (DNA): TGTGCCAGTAGTACGTCAGGGGCCAACATTAATTCACCCCTCCACTTT.